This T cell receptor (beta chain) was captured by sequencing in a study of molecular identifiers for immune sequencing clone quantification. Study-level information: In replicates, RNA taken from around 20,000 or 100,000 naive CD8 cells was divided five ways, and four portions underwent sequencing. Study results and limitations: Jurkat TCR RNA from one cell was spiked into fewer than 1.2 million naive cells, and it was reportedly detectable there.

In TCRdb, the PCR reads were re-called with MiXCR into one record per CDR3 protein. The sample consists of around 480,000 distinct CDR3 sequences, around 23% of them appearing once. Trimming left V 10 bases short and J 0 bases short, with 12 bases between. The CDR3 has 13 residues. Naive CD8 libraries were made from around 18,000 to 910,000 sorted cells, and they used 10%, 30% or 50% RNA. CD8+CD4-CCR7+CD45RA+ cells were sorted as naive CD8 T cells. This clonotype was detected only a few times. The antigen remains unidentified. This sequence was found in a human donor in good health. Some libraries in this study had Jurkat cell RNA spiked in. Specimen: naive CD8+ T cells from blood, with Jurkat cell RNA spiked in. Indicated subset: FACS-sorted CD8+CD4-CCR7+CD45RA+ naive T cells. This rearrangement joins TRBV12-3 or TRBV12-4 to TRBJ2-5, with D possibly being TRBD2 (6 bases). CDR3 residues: CATSWGDQETQYF. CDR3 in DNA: TGTGCCACTTCGTGGGGGGACCAAGAGACCCAGTACTTC.